The clone carrying this T cell receptor beta chain was counted many times. The data are from a study of neurological immune-mediated disorders. TCRdb re-derived calls from the 5' RACE reads in MiXCR, one entry per CDR3 protein. The sample has some 100,000 distinct CDR3 sequences; less than 15% are singletons. Sample time point: longitudinal time-point 2. This TCR came from a female donor with HTLV-1-associated myelopathy (HAM/TSP). The sequencing input was PBMCs.

The CDR3 here is CASRTGQTDYGYTF. The CDR3 bases are TGTGCCAGCAGAACCGGACAGACTGACTATGGCTACACCTTC. This chain uses TRBV27 with TRBJ1-2; D is perhaps TRBD1 (6 bases). The V end lost 6 bases, the J end lost 3 bases, and 14 bases lay between the germline ends. The CDR3 sequence is 14 residues long. Germline loops: CDR1 MNHEY, CDR2 SMNVEV (reference sequence).